This T cell receptor beta chain was retrieved from a study of early stage breast cancer tumors. Sequenced by immunoSEQ multiplex PCR; TCRdb stores in-frame clones only, minus some. This table has 25,000 to 30,000 clones, under 60% appearing once. General study results and limits: Tumors had approximately 2.5-fold higher T cell density than normal breast.

The CDR3 is 15 residues long. The V end lost 0 bases, the J end lost 6 bases, and 14 bases lay between the germline ends. Germline CDR1 is LNHDA and CDR2 is SQIVND (reference sequence). In the case of this clone: Its antigen is undetermined.

The sample was breast tumor tissue. This receptor was taken from a person aged 45-65 years with breast cancer. This chain joins TRBV19 and TRBJ1-2, with D tentatively TRBD1 (6 bases). The CDR3 sequence: CASSIDRGRRDGYTF. The CDR3 DNA reads as TGTGCCAGTAGTATAGACCGGGGGCGAAGGGATGGCTACACCTTC.